The T cell receptor beta chain described here comes from a study of technical replicates of blood from a few donors. The CDR3 runs 18 residues. TCRdb keeps only in-frame clones here, not all; method: immunoSEQ multiplex PCR. The data contain roughly 60,000 clones, more than 85% of them singletons. The sequenced sample was PBMCs. The receptor was isolated from a human donor in good health. Some clones in this sample may be carry-over from other donors' samples. V usage is TRBV21-1 and J usage is TRBJ2-7; the table calls TRBD2, which could not be checked here. TRBV21-1 is a recognized pseudogene. CDR3 in DNA: TGTGCCAGCAGCAAAGCCGGGACTAGCGGGGGGTACAAGTACGAGCAGTACTTC. It codes for CASSKAGTSGGYKYEQYF.